The table lists the clone carrying this TCR beta chain with many counts. RNA transcripts gave rise to amplified TCR beta CDR3 regions. RT-PCR in the first round (using the HTBI primer set) targeted the TCR CDR3. MiXCR, applied by TCRdb to the multiplex PCR reads, yields one record per CDR3 protein. The sample gives approximately 870,000 distinct CDR3 sequences, 38% of which show up once; approximately 8.7% is in the top ten. This entry comes from a study of T cells in Graves' hyperthyroidism and ophthalmopathy. With a duration under 2 months, the hyperthyroidism was newly diagnosed in patients aged 18 to 65. Germline loops: CDR1 SQVTM, CDR2 ANQGSEA. V shed 4 bases and J 0 bases; nucleotides not matched to a gene: 2. This CDR3 has 13 amino acids.

Sequencing was carried out using blood. The clonotype comes from a man aged 18 to 29 with Graves' hyperthyroidism. The V gene is TRBV29-1, the J gene TRBJ2-7; 8 bases agree with TRBD2. This CDR3 reads CSVGAGVSYEQYF. The CDR3 nucleotides are TGCAGCGTTGGAGCGGGGGTCTCCTACGAGCAGTACTTC.